This TCR beta chain came from a study of shared clonotypes between healthy human individuals. For the study at large: The study drew on two women and a few men aged 18 to 49 as donors.

Only in-frame clones appear in the TCRdb table, and some are missing; sequencing was by immunoSEQ multiplex PCR. The sample holds millions of clones, approximately 92% seen once. V was pared by 5 bases and J by 1 base, with 12 bases of the junction left unmatched. CDR3 length equals 17 residues. Looked up from germline, CDR1 is SGHAT and CDR2 is FQNNGV. This sequence was found in a man aged 18 to 30 in good health. This chain connects TRBV11-2 to TRBJ2-7; 9 bases map to TRBD2. Sequenced material: naive CD4+ T cells sorted from blood. As for subset: CD45RA+ positively selected. CDR3 nucleotides: TGTGCCAGCAGCCCCGGAAAGCGGGAGGTTCCTTCCTACGAGCAGTACTTC. It translates to CASSPGKREVPSYEQYF.